The clone carrying this TCR beta chain showed up just a few times. Its specificity is unknown. V shed 4 bases and J 4 bases; nucleotides not matched to a gene: 7. CDR3 length equals 16 residues. Germline CDR1 reads SGDLS; CDR2 reads YYNGEE. TCRdb reprocessed the reads via MiXCR and lists one record per CDR3 protein. The sample includes about 300,000 distinct CDR3 sequences, 9.6% of them seen just once. The sample comes from a study of T cell repertoires in cytomegalovirus infection. The overall study: Through public TCR beta signatures, both CMV infection and matching HLA type were indicated. Study observations and caveats: Ex vivo, HLA-C-restricted CMV-specific TCR beta clonotypes prevailed over the rest of the response. People with CMV and the relevant HLA were identified by cumulative public TCR beta family frequency.

The receptor was derived from a human donor in good health (CMV status not recorded). Some clones in this sample may be carry-over from other donors' samples. The V gene is TRBV9, the J gene TRBJ2-1; TRBD2 aligns across 11 bases. The specimen sequenced was PBMCs. The CDR3 region has the DNA TGTGCCAGCAGCCCCCCGGGACTAGCGGATTACAATGAGCAGTTCTTC. It yields the protein CASSPPGLADYNEQFF.